The text below deals with one T cell receptor beta chain. PBMCs provided sorted CD4+ and CD8+ T cells. Sequencing templates came from extracted RNA that was reverse transcribed into cDNA. Libraries were prepared by immunoSEQ multiplex PCR; TCRdb keeps only in-frame clonotypes and omits some of them. The sample carries about 150,000 clones, about 53% recorded once. The ends were cut back, 0 bases at V and 6 bases at J, with 11 bases in the middle. CDR1 is GTSNPN and CDR2 is SVGIG in the germline V gene (reference sequence). The CDR3 extends over 13 amino acids. These data come from a study of CD8+ T cells in alopecia areata. Overall study: Treatment of the treated patients consisted of oral tofacitinib, 5 to 10 mg twice daily.

The sequence was obtained from a human donor with alopecia areata. The specimen was CD8+ T cells sorted from blood, collected at week 0. The V call is TRBV30, the J call TRBJ1-2, with no clear D. The CDR3 protein is CAWSVRGFDGYTF. The CDR3 coding sequence is TGTGCCTGGAGTGTACGAGGGTTCGATGGCTACACCTTC.